Listed below are T cell receptor beta chains from one sample, sequenced in a study of T cell responses to AZD1222 COVID-19 vaccine. The data were produced by immunoSEQ multiplex PCR, yet TCRdb's version contains in-frame clones alone and is incomplete. The data show about 46,000 clones, over 85% seen once. The source was peripheral blood, collected 28 days after the second AZD1222 dose. These receptors originate from an adult who received the AZD1222 COVID-19 vaccine. CDR3s include the opening cysteine and the closing phenylalanine or tryptophan. The order of the fields is D gene, J gene, V gene, clone size, CDR3 DNA, CDR3 protein. A D gene is named only where the DNA matches it firmly. Some rows mark clone size as missing; the rest say once, few, many or name a class of expanded clone.

>-|TRBJ1-5|TRBV28|few
TGTGCCAGCAGTGCTGGGCGTCGGGGTAATCAGCCCCAGCATTTT
CASSAGRRGNQPQHF
>-|TRBJ2-1|TRBV20-1|-
TGCAGTGCTAGTTCAGGGATCTACAATGAGCAGTTCTTC
CSASSGIYNEQFF
>-|TRBJ2-3|TRBV2|-
TGTGCCAGCAGCATAACTGCCGTGGGCACAGATACGCAGTATTTT
CASSITAVGTDTQYF
>TRBD1|TRBJ1-1|TRBV3-1/TRBV3-2|-
TGTGCCAGCAGCCAAACAGGGGGTGGCACTGAAGCTTTCTTT
CASSQTGGGTEAFF
>-|TRBJ2-5|TRBV3-1/TRBV3-2|-
TGTGCCAGAGGACAGTTAAAGACCCAGTACTTC
CARGQLKTQYF
>-|TRBJ2-7|TRBV27|-
TGTGCCAGCAGACTTTCCTCAGGGACCGAGCAGTACTTC
CASRLSSGTEQYF
>TRBD1|TRBJ2-1|TRBV4-1|-
TGCGCCAGCATGGGACAGTCCTCCTACAATGAGCAGTTCTTC
CASMGQSSYNEQFF
>TRBD1|TRBJ2-1|TRBV12-3/TRBV12-4|-
TGTGCCAGCAGCCACACAGGGGATTGGGAGCAGTTCTTC
CASSHTGDWEQFF
>-|TRBJ2-3|TRBV9|once
TGTGCCAGCAGCGGAACAGGGGGGCTAGCGGAACCAGATACGCAGTATTTT
CASSGTGGLAEPDTQYF
>-|TRBJ1-6|TRBV11-2|-
TGTGCCAGCAGCACAACTACGGGATTTAATTCACCCCTCCACTTT
CASSTTTGFNSPLHF
>TRBD2|TRBJ2-7|TRBV19|few
TGTGCCAGTAGTATGGCTAGCGGGAGAGGCAACGAGCAGTACTTC
CASSMASGRGNEQYF
>-|TRBJ2-2|TRBV4-3|-
TGCGCCAGCAGCCAACGGAGGGGGGCAGGCACCGGGGAGCTGTTTTTT
CASSQRRGAGTGELFF
>TRBD1|TRBJ1-2|TRBV7-2|-
TGTGCCAGCAGCTGGACCGGGACAGGGGGTTATGGCTACACCTTC
CASSWTGTGGYGYTF
>TRBD2|TRBJ2-7|TRBV7-2|-
TGTGCCAGCAGCTTAAAGGGCAGCGGGAGTTACGAGCAGTACTTC
CASSLKGSGSYEQYF
>TRBD2|TRBJ2-7|TRBV5-8|-
TGTGCCAGCAGCTTAGCGGGAGGAGCCAACTACGAGCAGTACTTC
CASSLAGGANYEQYF
>-|TRBJ1-6|TRBV14|once
TGTGCCAGCAGCCATACCTTACCCCTTTATAATTCACCCCTCCACTTT
CASSHTLPLYNSPLHF
>TRBD2|TRBJ2-1|TRBV6-5|-
TGTGCCAGCAGCCTTAGCGGGAGTGACCACAATGAGCAGTTCTTC
CASSLSGSDHNEQFF
>-|TRBJ2-1|TRBV24-1|-
TGTGCCACCAGTGATTTTTTGGGGAGGGAGCAGTTCTTC
CATSDFLGREQFF
>TRBD1|TRBJ2-2|TRBV27|-
TGTGCCAGCAGTTTAGGACAGGCCACCGGGGAGCTGTTTTTT
CASSLGQATGELFF
>-|TRBJ2-1|TRBV9|-
TGTGCCAGCAGCACTGGGACATTTTCTTACAATGAGCAGTTCTTC
CASSTGTFSYNEQFF
>-|TRBJ1-2|TRBV3-1/TRBV3-2|-
TGTGCCAGCAGCCAAGATCTACGGGGGAGTGGCTACACCTTC
CASSQDLRGSGYTF
>-|TRBJ1-4|TRBV5-4|-
TGTGCCAGCAGCGGGAGTGGAGTACGAAAACTGTTTTTT
CASSGSGVRKLFF
>-|TRBJ2-7|TRBV6-5|-
TGTGCCAGCAGTCGAGGACAGAACTCCTACGAGCAGTACTTC
CASSRGQNSYEQYF
>TRBD1|TRBJ1-2|TRBV3-1/TRBV3-2|-
TGTGCCAGCAGCACCTCCACCGGGACAGGACTCTATGGCTACACCTTC
CASSTSTGTGLYGYTF
>-|TRBJ1-1|TRBV2|-
TGTGCCAGCCTCCTCGTGGCAGGGGACACTGAAGCTTTCTTT
CASLLVAGDTEAFF
>-|TRBJ2-5|TRBV3-1/TRBV3-2|-
TGTGCCAGCAGCCAAACCCTCGTACAAGAGACCCAGTACTTC
CASSQTLVQETQYF
>TRBD1|TRBJ1-6|TRBV6-5|-
TGTGCCAGCAGTTTTACAGGGGCGCGTTCACCCCTCCACTTT
CASSFTGARSPLHF
>-|TRBJ2-7|TRBV5-1|-
TGCGCCAGCAGCTTGGAAGGGCCCCCCTACGAGCAGTACTTC
CASSLEGPPYEQYF
>-|TRBJ1-5|TRBV6-5|-
TGTGCCAGCACCTTGACGTCCCCCGGCAATCAGCCCCAGCATTTT
CASTLTSPGNQPQHF
>-|TRBJ2-7|TRBV2|-
TGTGCCAGCAGTGATTGGCGCAGGCTCTCCTACGAGCAGTACTTC
CASSDWRRLSYEQYF
>TRBD2|TRBJ2-2|TRBV5-1|-
TGCGCCAGCAGCTCATTGGCGGGGACTAGCGGGAGTAGTCTCACCGGGGAGCTGTTTTTT
CASSSLAGTSGSSLTGELFF
>TRBD1|TRBJ1-1|TRBV19|-
TGTGCCAGTAGTATATTACAGGGGGCGGCTTTCTTT
CASSILQGAAFF
>-|TRBJ2-5|TRBV11-2|once
TGTGCCAGCAGCTTAGTCCCAGACGGAGAAGAGACCCAGTACTTC
CASSLVPDGEETQYF
>TRBD1|TRBJ1-4|TRBV4-1|few
TGCGCCAGCAGCCAGGATGACAGGGCGTTTAATGAAAAACTGTTTTTT
CASSQDDRAFNEKLFF
>TRBD1|TRBJ1-2|TRBV3-1/TRBV3-2|-
TGTGCCAGCAGCCCCCGGGACAGGGGGAACTATGGCTACACCTTC
CASSPRDRGNYGYTF
>-|TRBJ1-2|TRBV18|-
TGTGCCAGCTCTCCCCCAGGGAACAGGGTTGGCTACACCTTC
CASSPPGNRVGYTF
>-|TRBJ2-1|TRBV5-1|-
TGCGCCAGCAGCTCTCCGGACATCCCAAGGGAGTTCTTC
CASSSPDIPREFF
>-|TRBJ2-7|TRBV10-3|-
TGTGCCATCAGTGAGGGGGAGGTCGAGCAGTACTTC
CAISEGEVEQYF
>TRBD1|TRBJ1-1|TRBV7-9|-
TGTGCCAGCAGCGTTACAGGGGGCAGGGACACTGAAGCTTTCTTT
CASSVTGGRDTEAFF
>-|TRBJ2-3|TRBV24-1|-
TGTGCCACCAGTGACCCTGGGGATTTCACAGATACGCAGTATTTT
CATSDPGDFTDTQYF
>TRBD2|TRBJ2-2|TRBV4-1|-
TGCGCCAGCAGCCCCACTAGCGGGAGGTCCGGGGAGCTGTTTTTT
CASSPTSGRSGELFF
>TRBD1|TRBJ1-2|TRBV6-5|-
TGTGCCAGCAGTTACTCCCGACAGGGGGCGCGTGGCTACACCTTC
CASSYSRQGARGYTF
>TRBD1|TRBJ1-6|TRBV27|-
TGTGCCAGCAGTCCCCGGACAGGGAACTATAATTCACCCCTCCACTTT
CASSPRTGNYNSPLHF
>-|TRBJ2-1|TRBV5-4|-
TGTGCCAGCAGCCCCGAGGGACTTTCATACAATGAGCAGTTCTTC
CASSPEGLSYNEQFF
>TRBD2|TRBJ2-7|TRBV27|-
TGTGCCAGCAGTCCTTCTTCAGCGGGACTAAAGGGCGAGCAGTACTTC
CASSPSSAGLKGEQYF
>-|TRBJ2-1|TRBV5-4|-
TGTGCCAGCAGCACCCGGGACATGGGCGATGAGCAGTTCTTC
CASSTRDMGDEQFF
>-|TRBJ1-1|TRBV18|-
TGTGCCAGCTCACCAACGGAAAGCAGAGGTGAAGCTTTCTTT
CASSPTESRGEAFF